This T cell receptor beta chain comes out of a study of PD-1 blockade in classical Hodgkin lymphoma. Study outcomes and limitations: Researchers reported that CD4+ TCR diversity, though not CD8+, rose significantly by C4D1. Before treatment, complete responders showed about the same diversity as newly diagnosed patients. After ASCT, patients who started nivolumab under 1 year later were excluded.

About this clone itself: Its antigen remains unknown.

Assay used: immunoSEQ multiplex PCR; TCRdb lists only in-frame clones, some missing. The sample shows 9,500 to 10,000 clones, around 90% of them seen only once. Brentuximab vedotin exposure varied among the patients, all of whom had relapsed after autologous stem cell transplantation. The clonotype was recovered from a human donor with classical Hodgkin lymphoma. Sample: peripheral blood mononuclear cells (PBMCs), taken at baseline.

CDR3 in amino acids: CASSLGARTHEQYF. The CDR3 bases are TGCGCCAGCAGCTTGGGGGCCAGGACCCACGAGCAGTACTTC. This chain uses TRBV5-1 with TRBJ2-7; D is unresolved. Germline V gene sequence: CDR1 SGHRS, CDR2 YFSETQ. V was pared by 0 bases and J by 5 bases, with 12 bases between. The CDR3 is 14 residues long.